The 16 T cell receptor beta chains presented below share a single source sample, sequenced in a study of cytomegalovirus exposure and HLA in healthy donors. Primers: 60 Vbeta forward and 13 Jbeta reverse. Sequenced by immunoSEQ multiplex PCR; TCRdb stores in-frame clones only, minus some. Among roughly 160,000 clones listed, roughly four fifths were seen once. Sequencing was done on a sample of PBMCs. These TCRs come from a woman aged 50 to 65 in good health and CMV-seronegative.

The chain links TRBV7-9 to TRBJ1-6; D is unclear. The CDR3 covers 15 residues. Germline V lookup: CDR1 SEHNR, CDR2 FQNEAQ (reference sequence). V was cut by 1 base and J by 0 bases, with 4 bases left in between. The CDR3 sequence: CASSLDGSYNSPLHF. CDR3 DNA: TGTGCCAGCAGCTTAGACGGCTCCTATAATTCACCCCTCCACTTT.

Here the CDR3 reads CATSGQYNEQFF. The CDR3 region has the DNA TGTGCCACCAGCGGACAGTACAATGAGCAGTTCTTC. This chain uses TRBV15 with TRBJ2-1; tentative D call: TRBD1 (6 bases). The CDR3 is made up of 12 amino acids. Between the trimmed V and J ends, which lost 5 bases and 4 bases, there was a span of 6 bases. Germline-derived CDR1 and CDR2 are LNHNV and YYDKDF (reference sequence).

This clone was seen more than once but under ten times. The chain joins TRBV5-1 to TRBJ1-1; D perhaps matches TRBD1 (6 bases). Trimming pared 4 bases from V and 0 bases from J, leaving 16 bases between. Germline values: CDR1 SGHRS, CDR2 YFSETQ. The CDR3 spans 16 residues. CDR3 in amino acids: CASSPRSTGLNTEAFF. The CDR3 bases are TGCGCCAGCAGCCCCCGCTCCACAGGGCTGAACACTGAAGCTTTCTTT.

The V call is TRBV5-6, the J call TRBJ2-5, with 8 bases identical to TRBD1. CDR3 length: 16 residues. V gave up 1 base and J gave up 5 bases; unmatched junction bases: 10. In germline, CDR1 is SGHDT, CDR2 YYEEEE. The CDR3 region has the DNA TGTGCCAGCAGCTTGAATATAGGCAGGGGGCAGGAGACCCAGTACTTC. Amino acid sequence: CASSLNIGRGQETQYF.

This clone was picked up one time. V and J are TRBV13 and TRBJ2-7; a weak D match, TRBD2 (5 bases). V lost 0 bases and J lost 0, with 6 bases in between. This CDR3 comprises 14 residues. CDR1 and CDR2 (germline): PRHDT, FYEKMQ (reference sequence). For the CDR3, the DNA is TGTGCCAGCAGCTTAGGCGGGGACTCCTACGAGCAGTACTTC. It yields the protein CASSLGGDSYEQYF.

The chain uses TRBV19 and TRBJ1-1, with TRBD1 matching over 9 bases. The CDR3 spans 14 residues. J gave up 5 bases and V 3 bases, and 4 bases lay outside the gene matches. The germline V gene encodes CDR1 LNHDA and CDR2 SQIVND (reference sequence). For the CDR3, the DNA is TGTGCCAGTAGTATGGGACAGGGATGGACTGAAGCTTTCTTT. It codes for CASSMGQGWTEAFF. Full variable domain (outside the CDR3, taken from reference TRBV19 and TRBJ1-1): DGGITQSPKYLFRKEGQNVTLSCEQNLNHDAMYWYRQDPGQGLRLIYYSQIVNDFQKGDIAEGYSVSREKKESFPLTVTSAQKNPTAFYLCASSMGQGWTEAFFGQGTRLTVV.

This clone was picked up a small number of times. CDR3 bases: TGTGCCAGCAGTTCCGGACAGGGGGCAAACTATGGCTACACCTTC. Translated: CASSSGQGANYGYTF. The V call is TRBV2, the J call TRBJ1-2; 11 bases fit TRBD1. Trimming at V came to 5 bases and at J to 2 bases, leaving 4 bases not matched to a gene. The V gene's germline CDR1 is SNHLY and CDR2 FYNNEI. The CDR3 is made up of 15 amino acids.

The chain combines TRBV12-2 with TRBJ2-3; no DNA check was done on the table's D call, TRBD2. TRBV12-2 is noted as a pseudogene. The CDR3 is 16 amino acids. The CDR3 is CASRGSGRRLEDTQYF. The DNA for the CDR3 is TGTGCAAGTCGCGGTAGCGGGAGGCGTTTGGAAGATACGCAGTATTTT.

The CDR3 reads CASSESRWAGDEAFF. CDR3 in DNA: TGCGCCAGCAGTGAGTCTAGGTGGGCAGGGGATGAAGCTTTCTTT. The gene calls are TRBV10-2 and TRBJ1-1; TRBD1 might be the D (6 bases). Looked up from germline, CDR1 is WSHSY and CDR2 is SAAADI. This CDR3 is built from 15 residues. V was cut by 0 bases and J by 7 bases, with 15 bases left in between.

The J gene is TRBJ2-3, the V gene TRBV9; no reliable D call. V was cut by 3 bases and J by 5 bases, with 13 bases left in between. This CDR3 spans 14 amino acids. Germline assignment: CDR1 SGDLS and CDR2 YYNGEE. CDR3 nucleotides: TGTGCCAGCAGCGCGTACTTGTCGAAAGATACGCAGTATTTT. It codes for CASSAYLSKDTQYF.

The rearrangement links TRBV6-6 to TRBJ1-4; D unresolved. This CDR3 contains 15 residues. The V end was cut by 6 bases, the J end by 0 bases, with 11 bases between. Germline V gene sequence: CDR1 MNHNY, CDR2 SVGAGI (reference sequence). The chain's CDR3 is CASSGYGATNEKLFF. The DNA of the CDR3 is TGTGCCAGCAGCGGATATGGAGCAACTAATGAAAAACTGTTTTTT.

CDR3 in DNA: TGTGCCAGCAGCCGAGGGACAGGGACGAGCAACTATGGCTACACCTTC. This codes for CASSRGTGTSNYGYTF. This chain joins TRBV7-9 and TRBJ1-2; 9 nucleotides line up with TRBD1. Germline V gene data show CDR1 as SEHNR and CDR2 as FQNEAQ (reference sequence). The V gene end was trimmed by 5 bases and the J gene end by 2 bases; junction bases not matched to a gene: 9. The CDR3 spans 16 residues.

The chain uses TRBV6-4 and TRBJ2-1; D is possibly TRBD2 (7 bases). Trimming shortened V by 2 bases and J by 4 bases, and 12 bases separated the two germline ends. Germline assignment: CDR1 MRHNA and CDR2 SNTAGT. The length of the CDR3 is 15 residues. The CDR3: CASSDEGGGYNEQFF. CDR3 sequence (DNA): TGTGCCAGCAGTGACGAGGGGGGGGGTTACAATGAGCAGTTCTTC.

V and J are TRBV6-6 and TRBJ2-5, with a possible D match to TRBD1 (5 bases). The germline gives CDR1 MNHNY, CDR2 SVGAGI (reference sequence). This CDR3 contains 13 residues. The ends were cut back, 5 bases at V and 1 base at J, with 8 bases in the middle. The CDR3 reads CASSIGAQETQYF. The CDR3 DNA sequence: TGTGCCAGCAGTATAGGGGCCCAAGAGACCCAGTACTTC.

This clone was detected only once. The chain uses TRBV7-2 and TRBJ1-3; TRBD1 matches 9 bases. CDR3 length: 17 residues. The germline V gene encodes CDR1 SGHTA and CDR2 FQGNSA. V gave up 5 bases and J gave up 0 bases; unmatched junction bases: 8. The CDR3 sequence: CASSQRTGEGSGNTIYF. The CDR3, as DNA: TGTGCCAGCAGCCAAAGGACAGGGGAGGGCTCTGGAAACACCATATATTTT. The full variable domain, rest sourced from reference TRBV7-2 and TRBJ1-3, is GAGVSQSPSNKVTEKGKDVELRCDPISGHTALYWYRQSLGQGLEFLIYFQGNSAPDKSGLPSDRFSAERTGGSVSTLTIQRTQQEDSAVYLCASSQRTGEGSGNTIYFGEGSWLTVV.

V usage is TRBV4-2 and J usage is TRBJ2-7; D possibly corresponds to TRBD1 (6 bases). Germline-derived CDR1 and CDR2 are LGHNA and YNFKEQ. This CDR3 comprises 15 residues. Trimming removed 0 bases from V and 2 bases from J, with 11 bases in between. The CDR3 loop is CASSQDYGGAYEQYF. The CDR3 DNA sequence: TGTGCCAGCAGCCAAGATTATGGGGGCGCCTACGAGCAGTACTTC.